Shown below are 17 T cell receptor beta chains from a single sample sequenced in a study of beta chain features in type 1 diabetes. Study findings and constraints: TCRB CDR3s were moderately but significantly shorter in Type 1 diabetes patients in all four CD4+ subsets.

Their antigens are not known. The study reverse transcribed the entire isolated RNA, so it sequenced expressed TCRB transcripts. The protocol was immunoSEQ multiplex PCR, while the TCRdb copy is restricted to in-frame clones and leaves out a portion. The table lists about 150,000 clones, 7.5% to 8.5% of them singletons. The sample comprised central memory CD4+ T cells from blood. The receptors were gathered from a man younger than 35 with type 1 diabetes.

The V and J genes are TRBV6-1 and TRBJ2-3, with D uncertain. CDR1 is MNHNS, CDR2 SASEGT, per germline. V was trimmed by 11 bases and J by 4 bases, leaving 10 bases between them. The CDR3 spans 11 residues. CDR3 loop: CALVSADTQYF. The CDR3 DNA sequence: TGTGCCCTCGTGAGCGCAGATACGCAGTATTTT.

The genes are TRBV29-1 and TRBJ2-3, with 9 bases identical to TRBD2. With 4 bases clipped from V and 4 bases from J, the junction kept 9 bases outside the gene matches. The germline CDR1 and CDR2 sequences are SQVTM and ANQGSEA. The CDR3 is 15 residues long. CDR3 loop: CSVARGLAGADTQYF. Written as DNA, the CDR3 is TGCAGCGTTGCCCGGGGACTAGCCGGGGCAGATACGCAGTATTTT.

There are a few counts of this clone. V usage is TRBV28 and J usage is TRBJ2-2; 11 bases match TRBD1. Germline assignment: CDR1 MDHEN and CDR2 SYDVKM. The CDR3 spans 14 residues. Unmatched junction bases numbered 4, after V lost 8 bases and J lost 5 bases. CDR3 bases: TGTGCCAGCCTCGGGACAGGGGGGACCGGGGAGCTGTTTTTT. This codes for CASLGTGGTGELFF. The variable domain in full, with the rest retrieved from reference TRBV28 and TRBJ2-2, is DVKVTQSSRYLVKRTGEKVFLECVQDMDHENMFWYRQDPGLGLRLIYFSYDVKMKEKGDIPEGYSVSREKKERFSLILESASTNQTSMYLCASLGTGGTGELFFGEGSRLTVL.

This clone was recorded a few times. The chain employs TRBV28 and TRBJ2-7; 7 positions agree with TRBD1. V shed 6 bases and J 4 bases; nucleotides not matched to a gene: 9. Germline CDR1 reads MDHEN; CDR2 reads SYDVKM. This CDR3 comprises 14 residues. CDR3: CASSNRDRRYEQYF. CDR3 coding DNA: TGTGCCAGCAGCAACCGGGACAGACGATACGAGCAGTACTTC.

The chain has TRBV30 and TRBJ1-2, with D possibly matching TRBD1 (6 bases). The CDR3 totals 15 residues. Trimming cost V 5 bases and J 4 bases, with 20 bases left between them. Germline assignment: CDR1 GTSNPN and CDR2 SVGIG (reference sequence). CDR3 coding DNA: TGTGCCTGGGGGGGTTTGACAGGCTTGCCCTATGGCTACACCTTC. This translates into CAWGGLTGLPYGYTF.

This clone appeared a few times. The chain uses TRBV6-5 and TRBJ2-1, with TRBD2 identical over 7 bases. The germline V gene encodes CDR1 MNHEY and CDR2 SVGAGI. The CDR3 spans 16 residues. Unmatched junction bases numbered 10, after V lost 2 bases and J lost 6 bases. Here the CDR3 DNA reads TGTGCCAGCAGTTACCGCCCAACGGGGGGAGTCAATGAGCAGTTCTTC. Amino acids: CASSYRPTGGVNEQFF.

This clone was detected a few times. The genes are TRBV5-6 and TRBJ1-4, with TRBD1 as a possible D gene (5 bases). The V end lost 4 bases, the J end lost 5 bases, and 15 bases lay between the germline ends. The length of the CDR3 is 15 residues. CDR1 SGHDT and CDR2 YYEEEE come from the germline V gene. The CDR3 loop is CASSLSTDNNEKLFF. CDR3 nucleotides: TGTGCCAGCAGCCTCTCGACGGACAACAATGAAAAACTGTTTTTT.

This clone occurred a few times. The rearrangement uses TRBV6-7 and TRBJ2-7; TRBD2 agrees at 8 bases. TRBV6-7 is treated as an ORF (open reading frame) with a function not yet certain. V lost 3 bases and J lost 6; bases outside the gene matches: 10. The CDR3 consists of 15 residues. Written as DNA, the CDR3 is TGTGCCAGCAGTTATCACCCTGGCGGGAGGTGCGAGCAGTACTTC. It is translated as CASSYHPGGRCEQYF.

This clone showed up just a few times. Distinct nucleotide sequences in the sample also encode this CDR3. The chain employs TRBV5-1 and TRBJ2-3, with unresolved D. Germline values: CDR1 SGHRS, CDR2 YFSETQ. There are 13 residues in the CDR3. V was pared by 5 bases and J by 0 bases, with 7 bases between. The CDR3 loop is CASSLESTDTQYF. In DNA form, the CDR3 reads TGCGCCAGCAGTTTAGAAAGCACAGATACGCAGTATTTT.

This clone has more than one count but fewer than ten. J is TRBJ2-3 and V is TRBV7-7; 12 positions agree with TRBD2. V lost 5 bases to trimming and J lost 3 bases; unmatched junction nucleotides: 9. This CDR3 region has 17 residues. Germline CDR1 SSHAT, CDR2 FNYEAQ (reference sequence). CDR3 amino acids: CASSRTSGRPGTDTQYF. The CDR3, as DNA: TGTGCCAGCAGCCGAACTAGCGGGAGGCCGGGGACAGATACGCAGTATTTT.

CDR3: CASSLTSGGVYEQFF. CDR3 in DNA: TGTGCCAGCAGTTTGACTAGCGGTGGGGTATATGAGCAGTTCTTC. The chain links TRBV28 to TRBJ2-1, with 9 bases identical to TRBD2. This CDR3 has 15 amino acids. Germline values: CDR1 MDHEN, CDR2 SYDVKM. V lost 3 bases to trimming and J lost 8 bases; unmatched junction nucleotides: 8.

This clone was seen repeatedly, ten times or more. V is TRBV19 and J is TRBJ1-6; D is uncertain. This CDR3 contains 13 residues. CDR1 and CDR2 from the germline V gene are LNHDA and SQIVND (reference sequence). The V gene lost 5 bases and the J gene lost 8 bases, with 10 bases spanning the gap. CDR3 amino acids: CASSYDGDSPLHF. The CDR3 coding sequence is TGTGCCAGTAGTTACGACGGGGATTCACCCCTCCACTTT. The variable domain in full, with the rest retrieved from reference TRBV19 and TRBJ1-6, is DGGITQSPKYLFRKEGQNVTLSCEQNLNHDAMYWYRQDPGQGLRLIYYSQIVNDFQKGDIAEGYSVSREKKESFPLTVTSAQKNPTAFYLCASSYDGDSPLHFGNGTRLTVT.

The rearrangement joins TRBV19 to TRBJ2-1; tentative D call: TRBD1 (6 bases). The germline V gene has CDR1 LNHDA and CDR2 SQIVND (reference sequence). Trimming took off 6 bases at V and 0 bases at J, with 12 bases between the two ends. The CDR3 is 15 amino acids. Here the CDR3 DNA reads TGTGCCAGTAGCGAAACAGGGAGCTCCTACAATGAGCAGTTCTTC. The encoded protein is CASSETGSSYNEQFF. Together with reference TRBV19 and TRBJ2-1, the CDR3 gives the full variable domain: DGGITQSPKYLFRKEGQNVTLSCEQNLNHDAMYWYRQDPGQGLRLIYYSQIVNDFQKGDIAEGYSVSREKKESFPLTVTSAQKNPTAFYLCASSETGSSYNEQFFGPGTRLTVL.

The CDR3 loop is CSVEVTSLRTDTQYF. The CDR3 nucleotides are TGCAGCGTTGAAGTAACGTCACTTCGCACAGATACGCAGTATTTT. The chain carries TRBV29-1 and TRBJ2-3; D is undetermined. CDR1 and CDR2 from the germline V gene are SQVTM and ANQGSEA. V was shortened by 1 base and J by 1 base, with 12 bases between the two germline ends. There are 15 residues in the CDR3.

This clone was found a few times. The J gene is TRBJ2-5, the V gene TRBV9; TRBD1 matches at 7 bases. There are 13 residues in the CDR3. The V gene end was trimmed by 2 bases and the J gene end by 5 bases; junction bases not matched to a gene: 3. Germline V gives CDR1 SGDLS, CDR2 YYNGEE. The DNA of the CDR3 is TGTGCCAGCAGCGTTTTAGGGGGCGAGACCCAGTACTTC. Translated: CASSVLGGETQYF.

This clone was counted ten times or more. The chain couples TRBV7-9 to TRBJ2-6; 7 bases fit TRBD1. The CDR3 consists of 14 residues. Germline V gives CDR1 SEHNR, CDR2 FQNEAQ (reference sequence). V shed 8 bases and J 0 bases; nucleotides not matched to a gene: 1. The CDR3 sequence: CASGTDSGANVLTF. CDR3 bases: TGTGCCAGCGGGACAGACTCTGGGGCCAACGTCCTGACTTTC.

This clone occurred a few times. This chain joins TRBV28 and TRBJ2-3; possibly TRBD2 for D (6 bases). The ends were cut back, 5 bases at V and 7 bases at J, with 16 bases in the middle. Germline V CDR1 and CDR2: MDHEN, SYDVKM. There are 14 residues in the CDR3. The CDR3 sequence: CASSRDLTTHTQYF. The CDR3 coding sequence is TGTGCCAGCAGTCGGGACTTGACGACGCATACGCAGTATTTT.